What follows is one T cell receptor beta chain and its context. Its antigen is unknown. It has no much larger one-base neighbor in the sample; base qualities were not kept. These data come from a study of blood T cells in healthy people across ages (dated by TCRdb to the mid-2010s). Background for the entire study: Template switching captured roughly one uniquely barcoded TCR beta cDNA molecule per two T cells in model experiments. Using deep sequencing normalized with unique cDNA molecular identifiers, the study measured how TCR beta repertoire diversity changes with age. The donors were divided into four age groups: young (average roughly 17 years), middle-aged (almost 40), aged (about 62) and long-lived (approximately 74). Two additional independent replicas of 1 million unique cDNA reads from the same blood draw were analyzed for two donors (one aged 18 to 30 and one aged 80 or older). The full study reports these points: Conclusive comparison of naive and antigen-experienced compartments was prevented by the profiling of bulk unsorted PBMCs. Estimates of total diversity based on one million sequenced T cells were considered lower bounds and underestimates. The percentage of naive T cells measured by flow cytometry correlated strongly with observed TCR beta diversity. Because donor CMV infection status was unknown, age-related changes in expanded clonotypes were potentially confounded. The long-lived group showed more naive CD4+ T cells, fewer expanded clones and increased TCR diversity than the aged group, suggesting age selection. As age increased, observed TCR beta diversity per million T cells dropped in a roughly linear way, and a significant reduction was already evident by age about 40.

Donors were a few dozen systemically healthy Caucasian individuals from Russia aged roughly 6 to 100 years. About 10 milliliters of peripheral blood were drawn from each donor into EDTA-treated Vacutainer tubes. Ficoll-Paque density-gradient centrifugation was used to isolate PBMCs, with at least 7 million obtained per sample. Total RNA was extracted from PBMCs with Trizol reagent, with at least 5.5 micrograms obtained per sample. For every donor, flow cytometry on a PBMC aliquot measured the percentage of naive CD45RAhigh/CD27high T cells. The protocol used for the library was 5' RACE. Sequencer: Illumina HiSeq 2500. A second roughly 6 to 12 cycle PCR used a sample-barcoded 5' primer and a J-beta primer mix. A template-switch 5' adaptor carrying 12 random nucleotides introduced a unique molecular identifier onto each TCR beta cDNA molecule. Each sample yielded at least 2.5 million CDR3-containing paired-end reads. First-strand cDNA was synthesized from all RNA with the Mint cDNA synthesis kit, primed by a TRBC-specific oligonucleotide. After uracil-DNA glycosylase treatment, a first 18-cycle PCR used universal primers M1SS and BC2_uni_R on all cDNA. Processing in the source paper ran as follows. For normalization, 1 million high-quality reads were randomly selected from each sample, with every read carrying a distinct molecular identifier. Instead of being binned into consensus sequences, reads with shared molecular identifiers were discarded. MiTCR, run with a Q25 quality threshold and the strictest error-elimination algorithm, handled CDR3 identification, clonotype clustering and error correction. A nonparametric unseen species model using Euler transformation provided a lower-bound estimate of total TCR beta diversity. TCRdb trimmed public reads at Q25 via fastp, called clones via MiXCR and kept in-frame beta chains. Each CDR3 protein gets just one entry, which takes the most common genes and DNA from the rows behind it. These V and J calls rely on TCRdb rather than the paper's analysis. This sample lists over 500,000 distinct CDR3 sequences; about 27% were detected once. The top ten clonotypes cover 3.6% of the sample.

These data were also filed under a second study, of T cells of mothers and their children. As noted in the second study: Nine systemically healthy Caucasian individuals, comprising three mothers and their six children, were included as donors. cDNA synthesis used all of the extracted RNA, with around 1.6 ug of RNA in each 15 ul reaction. In the second PCR, sample barcodes and 2-4 random nucleotides were introduced via the M1S primer. More than 9 million TCR beta CDR3 reads were obtained from each mother, and about 3 million reads were obtained from each child. TCR recombination output is similarly shaped by thymic selection in related and unrelated pairs, with a minor effect exerted by inherited differences. Normalized repertoire overlap was always slightly but never significantly higher in related than unrelated mother-child pairs. Persistent microchimeric T cell clones were not detected, at a sensitivity of 85 to 100 clones per million clonotypes. In the study, deep NGS was used to compare the TCR beta repertoires of mothers and children, and features distinguishing related mother-child pairs from unrelated individuals were sought. On average, the children were approximately 11 +/- 4 years old, while the mothers were approximately 41 +/- 4 years old. After adapter ligation was performed with NEBNext reagents, the libraries were sequenced on an Illumina HiSeq 2000 with 100+100 nt paired-end reads. Mother and child libraries were prepared a month apart and sequenced in separate runs to prevent cross-contamination. Between 500,000 and 2,000,000 distinct TCR beta clonotypes were identified per donor. Naive TCR beta clonotypes were estimated from low-frequency clonotypes matched to each donor's FACS-determined naive share, without sorting.

What was sequenced was blood. This receptor was identified in a boy aged 2 to 9 in good health.

The CDR3 reads as follows: CALSGQGGSPLHF. The nucleotide sequence is given as TGTGCCCTATCGGGACAGGGAGGCTCACCCCTCCACTTT. The sequence is built from TRBV30 and TRBJ1-6, and TRBD1 matches 9 of the central bases. V ends up 8 bases short and J 10 bases short, with an unmatched junction base count of 9. Its CDR3 holds 13 amino acids, cysteine through phenylalanine. The kept DNA is CDR3 alone, 39 bases in frame from the first base. According to the germline V gene (reference sequence), CDR1 reads GTSNPN and CDR2 reads SVGIG.